What follows are 26 T cell receptor beta chains derived from one specimen sequenced in a study of CD8+CD57+ T cells in acquired aplastic anemia. The template used for profiling TCR beta VDJ and CDR3 was genomic DNA. From the reads, TCRdb called clonotypes with MiXCR, one entry per CDR3 protein. The sample records some 200,000 distinct CDR3 sequences, around 63% being singletons. The sample was sorted CD4+, CD8+, or CD8+CD57+ T cells (not recorded which) from PBMCs. The origin of the receptors is a human donor in good health.

V gene TRBV7-6 combines with J gene TRBJ1-2; 7 bases agree with TRBD1. The V gene end was trimmed by 4 bases and the J gene end by 5 bases; junction bases not matched to a gene: 13. The germline V gene has CDR1 SGHVS and CDR2 FNYEAQ. The CDR3 totals 16 residues. In DNA form, the CDR3 reads TGTGCCAGCAGCTCACAGGGGAGTGGGGGAGGGTATGGCTACACCTTC. Translating gives CASSSQGSGGGYGYTF.

The chain has TRBV7-9 and TRBJ1-2; D uncertain. V was shortened by 5 bases and J by 2 bases, with 12 bases between the two germline ends. Per germline, CDR1 SEHNR and CDR2 FQNEAQ (reference sequence). This CDR3 region has 14 residues. This CDR3 reads CASSPTGQNYGYTF. CDR3 sequence (DNA): TGTGCCAGCAGCCCTACCGGGCAGAACTATGGCTACACCTTC.

This clonotype has only one observation. The rearrangement links TRBV19 to TRBJ2-1; D may match TRBD1 or TRBD2 (5 bases each). The germline V and J ends were trimmed by 3 bases and 10 bases, with 16 bases remaining between them. The length of the CDR3 is 14 residues. CDR1 is LNHDA, CDR2 SQIVND, per germline (reference sequence). The CDR3 reads CASSIRDPEREQFF. The CDR3 coding sequence is TGTGCCAGTAGTATCAGGGACCCGGAGCGGGAGCAGTTCTTC.

This clonotype has just a few counts. This chain joins TRBV20-1 and TRBJ1-3; weak D call: TRBD1 (5 bases). The CDR3 extends over 18 amino acids. CDR1 is DFQATT and CDR2 is SNEGSKA in the germline V gene (reference sequence). V shed 7 bases and J shed 0 bases, with 25 bases lying between them. The CDR3 nucleotides read TGCAGTGTTCTTGGCCCTCTTGCAGGGTCGGACTCTGGAAACACCATATATTTT. Translating gives CSVLGPLAGSDSGNTIYF.

Details on this clonotype: This may be a read error, as it is one base from a much larger clone. V is TRBV7-2 and J is TRBJ2-2, with 9 nucleotides matching TRBD1. V trimming: 5 bases; J trimming: 7 bases; junction bases outside the gene matches: 14. The CDR3 totals 17 residues. The V gene's germline CDR1 is SGHTA and CDR2 FQGNSA. DNA for the CDR3: TGTGCCAGCAGCGGGACAACGGGACAGGGTTCGATCGGGGAGCTGTTTTTT. Amino acids: CASSGTTGQGSIGELFF. The variable domain in full, with the rest retrieved from reference TRBV7-2 and TRBJ2-2, is GAGVSQSPSNKVTEKGKDVELRCDPISGHTALYWYRQSLGQGLEFLIYFQGNSAPDKSGLPSDRFSAERTGGSVSTLTIQRTQQEDSAVYLCASSGTTGQGSIGELFFGEGSRLTVL.

V is TRBV11-2 and J is TRBJ2-3; perhaps TRBD2 as D (6 bases). Germline assignment: CDR1 SGHAT and CDR2 FQNNGV. The ends were cut back, 6 bases at V and 2 bases at J, with 12 bases in the middle. The CDR3 extends over 14 amino acids. CDR3 sequence (DNA): TGTGCCAGCAGTGCGATGCGGGACACAGATACGCAGTATTTT. Translating gives CASSAMRDTDTQYF.

CDR3 protein: CASSFYADRVSDTQYF. The CDR3 region has the DNA TGTGCCAGCAGCTTTTACGCCGACAGGGTCTCAGATACGCAGTATTTT. The V and J genes are TRBV7-9 and TRBJ2-3, with 7 bases aligning to TRBD1. The CDR3 extends over 16 amino acids. The V segment lost 3 bases and the J segment 4 bases; nucleotides outside the gene matches: 10. CDR1 SEHNR and CDR2 FQNEAQ come from the germline V gene (reference sequence).

This clonotype showed up many times. The rearrangement links TRBV7-2 to TRBJ2-7; possible D gene TRBD2, 5 bases. The CDR3 totals 15 residues. The ends were cut back, 6 bases at V and 2 bases at J, with 17 bases in the middle. Per germline, CDR1 SGHTA and CDR2 FQGNSA. Here the CDR3 DNA reads TGTGCCAGCAGTCACGACCGGGATTGGGCCTACGAGCAGTACTTC. The encoded protein is CASSHDRDWAYEQYF. The full variable domain, rest sourced from reference TRBV7-2 and TRBJ2-7, is GAGVSQSPSNKVTEKGKDVELRCDPISGHTALYWYRQSLGQGLEFLIYFQGNSAPDKSGLPSDRFSAERTGGSVSTLTIQRTQQEDSAVYLCASSHDRDWAYEQYFGPGTRLTVT.

This clonotype showed up many times. The CDR3 protein is CASSRKGQDSYEQYF. As DNA, the CDR3 is TGCGCCAGCAGCCGCAAGGGACAGGACTCCTACGAGCAGTACTTC. This chain joins TRBV5-1 and TRBJ2-7; 8 bases are shared with TRBD1. Per the germline V gene, CDR1 is SGHRS and CDR2 is YFSETQ. The CDR3 totals 15 residues. V lost 4 bases to trimming and J lost 0 bases; unmatched junction nucleotides: 6.

The chain links TRBV20-1 to TRBJ2-7, with D possibly matching TRBD2 (6 bases). This CDR3 comprises 12 residues. The V end lost 6 bases, the J end lost 6 bases, and 15 bases lay between the germline ends. Per germline, CDR1 DFQATT and CDR2 SNEGSKA (reference sequence). For the CDR3, the DNA is TGCAGTGCCCTCGGACCGGGGGTCGAGCAGTACTTC. Residues: CSALGPGVEQYF.

The rearrangement joins TRBV7-3 to TRBJ2-1; 7 bases fit TRBD2. CDR3 length: 14 amino acids. The junction had 3 bases not matched to a gene; V was cut back by 4 bases and J by 3 bases. Germline CDR1 and CDR2: SGHTA and FQGTGA. The CDR3 spells CASSSGLVYNEQFF. CDR3 coding DNA: TGTGCCAGCAGCTCTGGACTAGTCTACAATGAGCAGTTCTTC.

DNA for the CDR3: TGTGCCACCAGCAGTTCCTCAGGGGGCGATGCTGAAGCTTTCTTT. This translates into CATSSSSGGDAEAFF. This chain uses TRBV15 with TRBJ1-1; TRBD1 matches 8 bases. Germline values: CDR1 LNHNV, CDR2 YYDKDF (reference sequence). Losses at the gene ends were 3 bases for V and 6 bases for J; bases not matched to a gene: 9. The CDR3 is made up of 15 amino acids.

This clonotype was counted a few times. The chain has TRBV6-4 and TRBJ2-5; D is unclear. V shed 2 bases and J shed 4 bases, with 8 bases lying between them. This CDR3 region has 13 residues. Germline V gene lookup returns CDR1 MRHNA and CDR2 SNTAGT. The CDR3 sequence: CASSDRLGETQYF. The CDR3 nucleotides are TGTGCCAGCAGTGACAGGCTCGGAGAGACCCAGTACTTC.

The CDR3 is CASSLGSGLTLSFF. The DNA for the CDR3 is TGTGCCAGCAGCTTAGGGTCGGGACTAACTCTAAGTTTCTTC. The chain couples TRBV7-8 to TRBJ2-1, with 7 bases aligning to TRBD2. This CDR3 has 14 residues. V shed 1 base, J shed 16 bases, and the junction held 13 bases outside the gene matches. Germline CDR1 is SGHVS and CDR2 is FQNEAQ.

The chain joins TRBV19 to TRBJ1-5, with unresolved D. The CDR3 is made up of 14 amino acids. Germline V gene lookup returns CDR1 LNHDA and CDR2 SQIVND (reference sequence). Trimming took 5 bases from V and 5 from J, leaving 13 bases between them. The CDR3 DNA sequence: TGTGCCAGTAGTCTCCTCGGGTGGGATCAGCCCCAGCATTTT. Protein: CASSLLGWDQPQHF.

V is TRBV15 and J is TRBJ1-3, with D unresolved. Trimming stripped 0 bases from V and 7 bases from J, with 4 bases between. Germline CDR1 reads LNHNV; CDR2 reads YYDKDF (reference sequence). The CDR3 is made up of 12 amino acids. CDR3 sequence reads: CATSRDTNTIYF. Written as DNA, the CDR3 is TGTGCCACCAGCAGAGATACGAACACCATATATTTT.

The chain carries TRBV7-9 and TRBJ1-2, with no clear D. The germline V gene encodes CDR1 SEHNR and CDR2 FQNEAQ (reference sequence). This CDR3 is 12 amino acids long. V dropped 5 bases and J dropped 4 bases, with 8 bases sitting between them. In nucleotides, the CDR3 is TGTGCCAGCAGCGCCCGCCCCTATGGCTACACCTTC. Amino acids: CASSARPYGYTF.

This sequence joins TRBV20-1 and TRBJ2-7, with TRBD2 as a possible D gene (6 bases). V dropped 4 bases and J dropped 5 bases, with 15 bases sitting between them. CDR1 is DFQATT and CDR2 is SNEGSKA in the germline V gene (reference sequence). The CDR3 sequence is 13 residues long. The CDR3 loop reads CSATTASADEQYF. For the CDR3, the DNA is TGCAGTGCTACGACGGCTAGCGCTGACGAGCAGTACTTC.

The chain carries TRBV6-5 and TRBJ1-5; perhaps TRBD1 as D (5 bases). Germline V CDR1 and CDR2: MNHEY, SVGAGI. The CDR3 loop spans 19 amino acids. V lost 10 bases and J 3 bases, leaving 31 bases between the germline ends. CDR3 protein: CATHRQGETGELVNQPQHF. The CDR3 DNA sequence: TGTGCCACCCACCGGCAAGGGGAGACCGGGGAACTAGTCAATCAGCCCCAGCATTTT.

This clonotype was recorded at least ten times. The J gene is TRBJ2-7, the V gene TRBV11-2; maybe TRBD1 (6 bases). CDR1 is SGHAT and CDR2 is FQNNGV in the germline V gene. The CDR3 length is 16 residues. V was pared by 1 base and J by 0 bases, with 13 bases between. CDR3: CASSLVAGVASYEQYF. The CDR3 region has the DNA TGTGCCAGCAGCTTAGTTGCAGGGGTGGCCTCCTACGAGCAGTACTTC.

The chain employs TRBV5-5 and TRBJ2-5; 9 positions agree with TRBD1. The CDR3 covers 15 residues. Trimming at V came to 6 bases and at J to 3 bases, leaving 9 bases not matched to a gene. Germline V lookup: CDR1 SGHKS, CDR2 YYEKEE (reference sequence). The CDR3 DNA reads TGTGCCAGCACCAGAGACAGGGGGTGGGAAGAGACCCAGTACTTC. Amino acid sequence: CASTRDRGWEETQYF. The variable domain in full, with the rest retrieved from reference TRBV5-5 and TRBJ2-5, is DAGVTQSPTHLIKTRGQQVTLRCSPISGHKSVSWYQQVLGQGPQFIFQYYEKEERGRGNFPDRFSARQFPNYSSELNVNALLLGDSALYLCASTRDRGWEETQYFGPGTRLLVL.

As DNA, the CDR3 is TGCAGTGCCCCTGGGGGGGACGGACAGTACGAGCAGTACTTC. Translating gives CSAPGGDGQYEQYF. This chain joins TRBV20-1 and TRBJ2-7, with a tentative D call TRBD2 (7 bases). Germline-derived CDR1 and CDR2 are DFQATT and SNEGSKA (reference sequence). V lost 6 bases to trimming and J lost 4 bases, with 19 bases between them. The CDR3 runs to 14 residues.

The chain uses TRBV10-3 and TRBJ1-1, with D possibly matching TRBD1 (5 bases). The V gene's germline CDR1 is ENHRY and CDR2 SYGVKD. The CDR3 has 12 residues. The germline V and J ends were trimmed by 6 bases and 6 bases, with 11 bases remaining between them. The CDR3 coding sequence is TGTGCCATCAGCGGGAGGGGAGCTGAAGCTTTCTTT. Residues: CAISGRGAEAFF.

In regard to this clonotype: A clone one base away is much larger, so this may be a read error. The chain combines TRBV20-1 with TRBJ2-1; the match to TRBD2 covers 12 bases. The CDR3 spans 18 residues. In germline, CDR1 is DFQATT, CDR2 SNEGSKA (reference sequence). The CDR3 loop reads CSARDRGLAGGPANEQLF. The CDR3 nucleotides are TGCAGTGCTAGAGATAGGGGTCTAGCGGGGGGGCCCGCCAATGAGCAGCTCTTC.

This chain joins TRBV29-1 and TRBJ2-7, with 10 bases lining up with TRBD1. J lost 5 bases, V lost 4 bases, and 5 bases had no gene match. The CDR3 sequence is 13 residues long. The V gene's germline CDR1 is SQVTM and CDR2 ANQGSEA. The CDR3, as DNA: TGCAGCGTTGCTTCGGACAGGGGGGACGAGCAGTACTTC. Translating it yields CSVASDRGDEQYF.

V is TRBV7-6 and J is TRBJ2-1; D remains unclear. The CDR3 is 13 residues long. Trimming pared 1 base from V and 5 bases from J, leaving 6 bases between. Germline assignment: CDR1 SGHVS and CDR2 FNYEAQ. For the CDR3, the DNA is TGTGCCAGCAGCTTAGGTCTTAACAATGAGCAGTTCTTC. Residues: CASSLGLNNEQFF. Full variable domain (remainder filled in from reference TRBV7-6 and TRBJ2-1): GAGVSQSPRYKVTKRGQDVALRCDPISGHVSLYWYRQALGQGPEFLTYFNYEAQQDKSGLPNDRFSAERPEGSISTLTIQRTEQRDSAMYRCASSLGLNNEQFFGPGTRLTVL.